This TCR beta chain was sequenced in a study of blood T cell repertoires in COVID-19. The germline V gene has CDR1 SGHAT and CDR2 FQNNGV. The CDR3 runs to 15 residues. V shed 6 bases, J shed 4 bases, and the junction held 9 bases outside the gene matches. Generated by immunoSEQ multiplex PCR, the TCRdb table keeps only in-frame clones and is missing some. There are over 90,000 clones in the sample; about 74% occur only once, and 3% to 4.5% lies in the top ten. This chain connects TRBV11-2 to TRBJ2-5; 9 nucleotides match TRBD2. The sequenced sample consisted of peripheral blood. This receptor was identified in a man aged 65 to 85 with COVID-19, enrolled during active disease. In DNA, the CDR3 is TGTGCCAGCAGTCGAATAGCGGGAGCAGGAGAGACCCAGTACTTC. Encoded protein: CASSRIAGAGETQYF.